A single sample is the source of the 18 T cell receptor beta chains below, sequenced in a study of T cell responses to AZD1222 COVID-19 vaccine (dated by TCRdb to the early 2020s). The protocol used for the library was the immunoSEQ multiplex PCR assay. This is the immuneACCESS table as TCRdb keeps it, with only in-frame sequences that have V and J called. A part of the clones is gone; compared with another copy, unresolved V genes explain less than half, and the rest is unexplained. This sample gives 200,000 to 250,000 clones in total; about 95% of them show up just once. Of the sample, around 1.7% is held by the ten largest clones. The meaning of the sample's time point label: about 28 days (+/-7) after the second vaccine dose. Explained via the paper, the treatment or condition label denotes: meningococcal conjugate vaccine given as trial control. The sequenced sample was peripheral blood, obtained 28 days after the second dose of the MenACWY control vaccine. The receptor set was obtained from an adult who received the MenACWY meningococcal vaccine as a control.

This rearrangement joins TRBV4-3 to TRBJ2-1; 8 bases match TRBD2. V lost 5 bases and J lost 4; bases outside the gene matches: 10. The CDR3 is 16 amino acids. Germline V CDR1 and CDR2: LGHNA, YSLEER. CDR3 sequence: CASSTSGLGGYNEQFF. The CDR3, as DNA: TGCGCCAGCAGCACCTCGGGACTAGGGGGGTACAATGAGCAGTTCTTC.

This chain uses TRBV7-8 with TRBJ2-2; 13 nucleotides line up with TRBD2. V lost 1 base, J lost 1 base, and 3 bases stayed unmatched. Per germline, CDR1 SGHVS and CDR2 FQNEAQ. The CDR3 has 18 amino acids. The CDR3 sequence is CASSLVGTSGVNTGELFF. The CDR3 DNA is TGTGCCAGCAGCTTAGTGGGGACTAGCGGGGTGAACACCGGGGAGCTGTTTTTT.

The chain joins TRBV7-9 to TRBJ1-1; 8 bases line up with TRBD1. Germline CDR1 SEHNR, CDR2 FQNEAQ (reference sequence). V lost 7 bases, J lost 4 bases, and 5 bases stayed unmatched. CDR3 length equals 13 residues. CDR3 bases: TGTGCCAGCACGGGACAGGTGAGCACTGAAGCTTTCTTT. Translated, it gives CASTGQVSTEAFF.

CDR3 nucleotides: TGCGCCAGCAGCTTAGGGTCAACTAATGAAAAACTGTTTTTT. This codes for CASSLGSTNEKLFF. The chain employs TRBV5-1 and TRBJ1-4, with D hard to call. Germline loops: CDR1 SGHRS, CDR2 YFSETQ. The CDR3 is made up of 14 amino acids. Trimming removed 2 bases from V and 0 bases from J, with 5 bases in between.

This clone occurred once. The chain couples TRBV7-9 to TRBJ2-1; D assignment may be TRBD1 or TRBD2 (6 bases each). Germline-derived CDR1 and CDR2 are SEHNR and FQNEAQ (reference sequence). The CDR3 runs to 17 residues. Trimming pared 4 bases from V and 5 bases from J, leaving 21 bases between. The CDR3 region has the DNA TGTGCCAGCAGCTCCGGGGGCGACAGCCGACTTCACAATGAGCAGTTCTTC. Its translation is CASSSGGDSRLHNEQFF.

V is TRBV6-5 and J is TRBJ2-7, with TRBD2 matching over 9 bases. J gave up 2 bases and V 5 bases, and 4 bases lay outside the gene matches. The CDR3 runs to 14 residues. The germline CDR1 and CDR2 sequences are MNHEY and SVGAGI. The CDR3 region is CASSPRLAAYEQYF. The DNA of the CDR3 is TGTGCCAGCAGTCCGCGACTAGCGGCCTACGAGCAGTACTTC.

This clone was seen a single time. This chain joins TRBV7-9 and TRBJ2-1; a weak D match, TRBD2 (6 bases). The germline V gene encodes CDR1 SEHNR and CDR2 FQNEAQ (reference sequence). This CDR3 is built from 17 residues. The ends were cut back, 1 base at V and 2 bases at J, with 15 bases in the middle. DNA of the CDR3: TGTGCCAGCAGCTTAGGGGGCGGGGCCCGAACCTACAATGAGCAGTTCTTC. This sequence encodes CASSLGGGARTYNEQFF.

The chain combines TRBV6-5 with TRBJ2-3, with TRBD2 matching 13 bases. The CDR3 extends over 15 amino acids. Germline V gene data show CDR1 as MNHEY and CDR2 as SVGAGI. Unmatched junction bases numbered 3, after V lost 6 bases and J lost 3 bases. Here the CDR3 reads CASSGLAGETDTQYF. CDR3 DNA sequence: TGTGCCAGCAGCGGACTAGCGGGGGAGACAGATACGCAGTATTTT.

This sequence joins TRBV23-1 and TRBJ2-5; D call uncertain. TRBV23-1 is recorded as an ORF, its role being uncertain. V was pared by 4 bases and J by 7 bases, with 10 bases between. This CDR3 has 12 amino acids. Here the CDR3 DNA reads TGCGCCAGCAGTCCCTGTTTAGGGACCCAGTACTTC. It is translated as CASSPCLGTQYF.

The rearrangement joins TRBV6-5 to TRBJ2-7; TRBD2 is a possible D gene (5 bases). The germline V gene encodes CDR1 MNHEY and CDR2 SVGAGI. CDR3 length: 11 amino acids. V shed 7 bases and J shed 6 bases, with 10 bases lying between them. The CDR3 protein is CASTSRGEQYF. In nucleotides, the CDR3 is TGTGCCAGCACTAGTCGGGGCGAGCAGTACTTC.

This chain connects TRBV5-1 to TRBJ2-2; D possibly uses TRBD1 or TRBD2 (5 bases each). From germline, CDR1 is SGHRS and CDR2 YFSETQ. V shed 0 bases and J shed 0 bases, with 9 bases lying between them. The CDR3 runs to 16 residues. CDR3 in DNA: TGCGCCAGCAGCTTGGCCGGGGCCGCGAACACCGGGGAGCTGTTTTTT. Translating it yields CASSLAGAANTGELFF.

This chain connects TRBV28 to TRBJ1-1; TRBD1 matches 7 bases. V lost 6 bases to trimming and J lost 6 bases; unmatched junction nucleotides: 10. Germline V gene sequence: CDR1 MDHEN, CDR2 SYDVKM. This CDR3 has 14 residues. The CDR3 DNA sequence: TGTGCCAGCAGACCTGCGGACAGGCAGTCTGAAGCTTTCTTT. It translates to CASRPADRQSEAFF.

The chain uses TRBV7-2 and TRBJ2-5; 15 positions match TRBD2. The germline V gene encodes CDR1 SGHTA and CDR2 FQGNSA. The V segment lost 6 bases and the J segment 0 bases; nucleotides outside the gene matches: 2. This CDR3 is built from 16 residues. In DNA, the CDR3 is TGTGCCAGCAGGGGGACTAGCGGGGGGTACCAAGAGACCCAGTACTTC. Protein product: CASRGTSGGYQETQYF.

The chain has TRBV5-1 and TRBJ1-6; a weak D match, TRBD1 (5 bases). Per germline, CDR1 SGHRS and CDR2 YFSETQ. This CDR3 is built from 15 residues. The V end was cut by 1 base, the J end by 7 bases, with 12 bases between. The CDR3: CASSLKQGPNSPLHF. The CDR3 coding sequence is TGCGCCAGCAGCTTGAAGCAGGGACCCAATTCACCCCTCCACTTT.

The chain recombines TRBV30 with TRBJ1-1; D call uncertain. CDR3 length: 12 residues. The germline gives CDR1 GTSNPN, CDR2 SVGIG (reference sequence). Trimming removed 3 bases from V and 1 base from J, with 6 bases in between. The CDR3 protein is CAWSRENTEAFF. The DNA for the CDR3 is TGTGCCTGGAGCCGGGAGAACACTGAAGCTTTCTTT.

J is TRBJ2-5 and V is TRBV5-1; possible D gene TRBD2, 6 bases. The CDR3 spans 14 residues. Trimming removed 2 bases from V and 1 base from J, with 9 bases in between. From germline, CDR1 is SGHRS and CDR2 YFSETQ. The CDR3 sequence: CASSLSGSQETQYF. CDR3 nucleotide sequence: TGCGCCAGCAGCTTATCCGGGAGCCAAGAGACCCAGTACTTC.

The genes are TRBV4-1 and TRBJ1-1; no definite D call. V lost 0 bases to trimming and J lost 1 base, with 9 bases between them. Germline assignment: CDR1 MGHRA and CDR2 YSYEKL. The CDR3 length is 15 residues. CDR3 in amino acids: CASSQDPPRNTEAFF. CDR3 nucleotides: TGCGCCAGCAGCCAAGATCCCCCACGGAACACTGAAGCTTTCTTT.

This clone was detected only once. The V call is TRBV9, the J call TRBJ2-7; D is perhaps TRBD1 (6 bases). V was pared by 2 bases and J by 5 bases, with 17 bases between. Germline values: CDR1 SGDLS, CDR2 YYNGEE. The CDR3 extends over 15 amino acids. CDR3 in amino acids: CASSVDYRVGNEQYF. As DNA, the CDR3 is TGTGCCAGCAGCGTCGACTACAGGGTGGGGAACGAGCAGTACTTC.